Listed below are T cell receptor beta chains from one sample, sequenced in a study of blood T cell repertoires in COVID-19. The data were produced by immunoSEQ multiplex PCR, yet TCRdb's version contains in-frame clones alone and is incomplete. The sample lists 250,000 to 350,000 clones, roughly nine tenths occurring once. The sequencing input was PBMCs or T cells enriched from blood (not recorded which). These receptor sequences come from a man aged 55-75 years who had recovered from COVID-19. Each CDR3 is given with its conserved first and last residue. The order of the fields is D gene, J gene, clone size, V gene, CDR3 protein, CDR3 DNA. The D gene is left open where the match is weak. A clone size is listed for some rows: how often the clone was seen (once, few, many), or a class if it is expanded.

>.|TRBJ1-1|.|TRBV2
CASSELKRKNTEAFF
TGTGCCAGCAGTGAATTGAAGCGAAAGAACACTGAAGCTTTCTTT
>.|TRBJ2-7|.|TRBV19
CASKARGLGSYEQYF
TGTGCCAGTAAGGCTCGAGGGCTCGGGTCCTACGAGCAGTACTTC
>TRBD1|TRBJ1-2|.|TRBV3-1/TRBV3-2
CASSDPGQGVDTF
TGTGCCAGCAGCGACCCGGGACAGGGGGTTGACACCTTC
>.|TRBJ1-5|.|TRBV5-5
CASSLTGYSNQPQHF
TGTGCCAGCAGCTTGACAGGCTATAGCAATCAGCCCCAGCATTTT
>TRBD2|TRBJ2-5|.|TRBV2
CASSEFLGMGTSQETQYF
TGTGCCAGCAGTGAATTTCTGGGGATGGGGACTAGCCAAGAGACCCAGTACTTC
>.|TRBJ2-1|.|TRBV4-1
CASSQVLTSGSSYNEQFF
TGCGCCAGCAGCCAAGTCCTTACCTCGGGGAGCTCCTACAATGAGCAGTTCTTC
>.|TRBJ1-1|.|TRBV5-1
CASSLDRGRNTEAFF
TGCGCCAGCAGCTTGGATCGGGGTAGGAACACTGAAGCTTTCTTT
>TRBD1|TRBJ2-1|.|TRBV7-9
CASSRTGNEQFF
TGTGCCAGCAGCCGGACAGGGAATGAGCAGTTCTTC
>TRBD2|TRBJ2-1|few|TRBV7-8
CASSLVGGSSYNEQFF
TGTGCCAGCAGCTTAGTAGGCGGGAGCTCCTACAATGAGCAGTTCTTC
>TRBD2|TRBJ2-1|.|TRBV5-1
CASSLGGTSGSVEQFF
TGCGCCAGCAGCTTGGGGGGGACTAGCGGGAGTGTTGAGCAGTTCTTC
>TRBD1|TRBJ1-5|.|TRBV2
CASSYHRGSSNQPQHF
TGTGCCAGCTCATACCACAGGGGGTCTAGCAATCAGCCCCAGCATTTT
>.|TRBJ2-1|.|TRBV12-3/TRBV12-4
CASSNGQYNEQFF
TGTGCCAGCAGCAATGGACAGTACAATGAGCAGTTCTTC
>.|TRBJ1-1|.|TRBV6-2/TRBV6-3
CASSSPADRTNTEAFF
TGTGCCAGCAGTTCACCAGCAGACAGGACGAACACTGAAGCTTTCTTT
>TRBD1|TRBJ1-2|.|TRBV9
CASAGQADGYTF
TGTGCCAGCGCCGGACAGGCGGACGGCTACACCTTC
>TRBD1|TRBJ2-3|.|TRBV11-3
CASSFGFGDRGLEDTQYF
TGTGCCAGCAGCTTCGGATTTGGGGACAGGGGGTTGGAAGATACGCAGTATTTT
>TRBD1|TRBJ2-2|.|TRBV7-6
CASSLEQGAGTGELFF
TGTGCCAGCAGCTTAGAACAGGGGGCAGGCACCGGGGAGCTGTTTTTT
>.|TRBJ1-1|.|TRBV3-1/TRBV3-2
CASSQDNRRGAGGPEAFF
TGTGCCAGCAGCCAAGATAACCGGCGGGGAGCGGGAGGGCCTGAAGCTTTCTTT
>TRBD1|TRBJ1-1|.|TRBV3-1/TRBV3-2
CASSPGQGFIAFF
TGTGCCAGCAGCCCCGGACAGGGTTTTATAGCTTTCTTT
>TRBD1|TRBJ1-1|.|TRBV6-2/TRBV6-3
CASSYDRGVKTEAFF
TGTGCCAGCAGTTATGACAGGGGGGTGAAGACTGAAGCTTTCTTT
>TRBD1|TRBJ1-4|.|TRBV9
CASSAQGVEGEKLFF
TGTGCCAGCAGCGCCCAGGGGGTGGAGGGTGAAAAACTGTTTTTT
>.|TRBJ1-5|.|TRBV7-3
CASSLKDTSNQPQHF
TGTGCCAGCAGCTTAAAGGACACCAGCAATCAGCCCCAGCATTTT
>TRBD1|TRBJ1-2|.|TRBV6-1
CASSEEFGTGRKYGYTF
TGTGCCAGCAGTGAAGAGTTCGGGACAGGACGAAAGTATGGCTACACCTTC
>TRBD2|TRBJ2-3|.|TRBV7-2
CASSPGTSGDTQYF
TGTGCCAGCAGCCCAGGGACTAGCGGGGATACGCAGTATTTT
>TRBD1|TRBJ1-5|.|TRBV28
CASRPLGQGSNQPQHF
TGTGCCAGCAGGCCCTTGGGACAGGGAAGCAATCAGCCCCAGCATTTT
>.|TRBJ2-1|.|TRBV10-2
CASSPTGNNEQFF
TGCGCCAGCAGCCCAACCGGGAACAATGAGCAGTTCTTC
>.|TRBJ2-2|.|TRBV7-2
CASTPGGRYTGELFF
TGTGCCAGCACCCCGGGCGGGCGGTACACCGGGGAGCTGTTTTTT
>.|TRBJ1-6|.|TRBV5-4
CASSLSRYPYSPLHF
TGTGCCAGCAGCCTGAGTCGGTATCCCTATTCACCCCTCCACTTT
>.|TRBJ2-7|once|TRBV25-1
CASGGAGRRDYEQYF
TGTGCCAGCGGAGGAGCCGGCAGGCGGGACTACGAGCAGTACTTC
>TRBD1|TRBJ1-6|.|TRBV2
CASSVRRDRGLDSPLHF
TGTGCCAGCAGTGTCCGAAGGGACAGGGGGCTGGATTCACCCCTCCACTTT
>.|TRBJ1-1|.|TRBV12-3/TRBV12-4
CASSSSGTTEAFF
TGTGCCAGCAGTTCGTCCGGGACAACAGAAGCTTTCTTT
>.|TRBJ1-6|.|TRBV10-3
CAIGQSSYNSPLHF
TGTGCCATAGGACAGAGCTCCTATAATTCACCCCTCCACTTT
>.|TRBJ1-3|few|TRBV9
CASSVGSSGNTIYF
TGTGCCAGCAGCGTAGGCAGCTCTGGAAACACCATATATTTT
>.|TRBJ1-2|.|TRBV5-1
CASSTSDRIYGYTF
TGCGCCAGCAGCACATCCGACAGGATCTATGGCTACACCTTC
>TRBD1|TRBJ1-2|.|TRBV4-3
CASSQYGRGTDSYGYTF
TGCGCCAGCAGCCAATACGGGCGCGGGACAGACAGCTATGGCTACACCTTC
>.|TRBJ1-4|.|TRBV18
CASSPNKGSEKLFF
TGTGCCAGCTCACCAAACAAGGGGTCTGAAAAACTGTTTTTT
>TRBD1|TRBJ2-1|.|TRBV6-2/TRBV6-3
CASSKTVDRGPKNYNEQFF
TGTGCCAGCAGTAAAACGGTGGACAGGGGGCCAAAAAACTACAATGAGCAGTTCTTC
>TRBD2|TRBJ2-7|few|TRBV14
CASSQGALRGGSYEQYF
TGTGCCAGCAGCCAAGGAGCGTTGCGGGGGGGGAGCTACGAGCAGTACTTC
>.|TRBJ2-7|.|TRBV5-1
CASSLEAGAYEQYF
TGCGCCAGCAGCTTGGAGGCAGGGGCCTACGAGCAGTACTTC
>TRBD1|TRBJ2-1|.|TRBV11-3
CASSSGTGGFNEQFF
TGTGCCAGCAGCTCGGGCACAGGGGGCTTCAATGAGCAGTTCTTC
>.|TRBJ2-7|.|TRBV6-5
CASSHVTGGEKYF
TGTGCCAGCAGTCACGTTACAGGTGGGGAAAAGTACTTC
>TRBD1|TRBJ1-4|.|TRBV11-2
CASSFRDRDEKLFF
TGTGCCAGCAGCTTCCGGGACAGGGACGAAAAACTGTTTTTT
>.|TRBJ1-5|.|TRBV10-3
CAISENGEGQPQHF
TGTGCCATCAGTGAGAATGGAGAAGGTCAGCCCCAGCATTTT
>.|TRBJ1-1|.|TRBV5-4
CATTVNTEAFF
TGTGCCACTACAGTGAACACTGAAGCTTTCTTT
>.|TRBJ1-6|.|TRBV6-5
CASSRSGPEGSPLHF
TGTGCCAGCAGTCGAAGCGGCCCTGAGGGTTCACCCCTCCACTTT
>TRBD2|TRBJ2-7|.|TRBV5-1
CASSLGLAGGPVEQYF
TGCGCCAGCAGCTTGGGCCTAGCGGGAGGGCCGGTCGAGCAGTACTTC
>TRBD1|TRBJ1-6|.|TRBV5-6
CASSRRQGSSSYNSPLHF
TGTGCCAGCAGTCGCAGACAGGGGAGTAGCTCCTATAATTCACCCCTCCACTTT
>.|TRBJ2-1|.|TRBV9
CASSAVVSYNEQFF
TGTGCCAGCAGCGCGGTAGTCTCCTACAATGAGCAGTTCTTC
>TRBD1|TRBJ1-1|.|TRBV12-3/TRBV12-4
CASSLPRGPAFF
TGTGCCAGCAGTTTACCTAGGGGGCCCGCTTTCTTT
>TRBD1|TRBJ1-6|.|TRBV7-2
CASSLGQGVSPLHF
TGTGCCAGCAGCTTAGGACAGGGGGTATCACCCCTCCACTTT
>.|TRBJ2-1|.|TRBV3-1/TRBV3-2
CASTQRTGRDRRSSYNEQFF
TGTGCCAGCACTCAAAGAACGGGCAGGGATCGAAGAAGCTCCTACAATGAGCAGTTCTTC
>TRBD1|TRBJ1-5|.|TRBV7-6
CASSRDRGQPQHF
TGTGCCAGCAGCCGGGACAGGGGCCAGCCCCAGCATTTT
>.|TRBJ2-4|.|TRBV5-5
CASSLDSYTGNIQYF
TGTGCCAGCAGCCTCGACAGCTACACGGGAAACATTCAGTACTTC
>.|TRBJ1-3|.|TRBV6-6
CASSYLQGGNTIYF
TGTGCCAGCAGTTACCTACAGGGTGGAAACACCATATATTTT
>.|TRBJ1-5|once|TRBV27
CASSPDRFQPQHF
TGTGCCAGCAGCCCAGACAGGTTTCAGCCCCAGCATTTT
>.|TRBJ2-2|.|TRBV3-1/TRBV3-2
CASSQDLSDGELFF
TGTGCCAGCAGCCAAGATTTGTCAGACGGGGAGCTGTTTTTT